These T cell receptor beta chains were read from a single sample in a study of CD8 T cells in ankylosing spondylitis. TCRdb re-called the 5' RACE reads through MiXCR, storing one row per CDR3 protein. The sample lists about 360,000 distinct CDR3 sequences, about 20% seen once, with under 15% in the top ten. The sequencing sample was made of blood, either unsorted or a sorted T cell fraction (not recorded which). All receptors derive from a male donor with ankylosing spondylitis or in good health (not recorded which). CDR3s include the opening cysteine and the closing phenylalanine or tryptophan. D genes are given only for firm matches. Part of the rows lack a size; the others show once, few, many or a class for expanded clones.

TGCAGTGCTAGACCGGACAGGGGATCCTACGAGCAGTACTTC,CSARPDRGSYEQYF,TRBV20-1,NA,TRBD1,TRBJ2-7
TGTGCCAGCAGCCCCCCCCGGGGGGGCCAAGAGACCCAGTACTTC,CASSPPRGGQETQYF,TRBV7-2,few,TRBD2,TRBJ2-5
TGTGCCATCAGTGTCACGGACAGGGATAATTCACCCCTCCACTTT,CAISVTDRDNSPLHF,TRBV10-3,few,TRBD1,TRBJ1-6
TGTGCCAGCAGTGAGGAATACGGGGTGAACACTGAAGCTTTCTTT,CASSEEYGVNTEAFF,TRBV2,many,NA,TRBJ1-1
TGTGCCAGCAGCTCTAGCGGGGGGGGCAGGACAGATACGCAGTATTTT,CASSSSGGGRTDTQYF,TRBV11-2,many,TRBD2,TRBJ2-3
TGTGCTAGTGGCATCCTGGGGCCCGCGAACACCGGGGAGCTGTTTTTT,CASGILGPANTGELFF,TRBV12-5,few,NA,TRBJ2-2
TGTGCCAGCAGGCACTGGACAGAGGACAATGAGCAGTTCTTC,CASRHWTEDNEQFF,TRBV12-3/TRBV12-4,NA,NA,TRBJ2-1
TGTGCCAGCAGCCAAGATCAGGCGGCTGAGGTCTACAATGAGCAGTTCTTC,CASSQDQAAEVYNEQFF,TRBV3-1,NA,NA,TRBJ2-1
TGCAGCGTTGAGCAGGGGGTCGGTCCCTATACCTACAATGAGCAGTTCTTC,CSVEQGVGPYTYNEQFF,TRBV29-1,NA,TRBD1,TRBJ2-1
TGTGCCAGCAGCTTAACTAGCTTGAACACCGGGGAGCTGTTTTTT,CASSLTSLNTGELFF,TRBV7-8,few,NA,TRBJ2-2
TGTGCCAGCAGCCTAGCAGGTCGGCAGGGGACCTACAATGAGCAGTTCTTC,CASSLAGRQGTYNEQFF,TRBV7-9,NA,NA,TRBJ2-1
TGTGCCAGCAGTGAAGCCCCCTCTGGTCTAGACGAGCAGTACTTC,CASSEAPSGLDEQYF,TRBV2,NA,NA,TRBJ2-7
TGCAGTGCTAGAGATCCCGGGGGATCCTACGAGCAGTACTTC,CSARDPGGSYEQYF,TRBV20-1,NA,NA,TRBJ2-7
TGTGCCAGCAGCGTAGCAGCCGGTGGCACCGGGGAGCTGTTTTTT,CASSVAAGGTGELFF,TRBV9,few,NA,TRBJ2-2
TGTGCCAGCAGTTTAGAAACAGGGAGGTACACTGAAGCTTTCTTT,CASSLETGRYTEAFF,TRBV12-3/TRBV12-4,NA,NA,TRBJ1-1
TGTGCCAGCAGTGAAGAATTAAACGACAAAAGGTCCTACAATGAGCAGTTCTTC,CASSEELNDKRSYNEQFF,TRBV6-1,NA,NA,TRBJ2-1
TGCGCCAGCAGCGGGGGACTAGCGGCAAACGAGCAGTACTTC,CASSGGLAANEQYF,TRBV4-1,NA,TRBD2,TRBJ2-7
TGTGCCAGCAGCCCCGAGGTGGACAACGACACCGGGGAGCTGTTTTTT,CASSPEVDNDTGELFF,TRBV21-1,NA,NA,TRBJ2-2
TGTGCCAGCAGTTGGGGACACGCTTACGAGCAGTACTTC,CASSWGHAYEQYF,TRBV12-3/TRBV12-4,few,NA,TRBJ2-7
TGCGCCAGCAGTGACGACGGACTAGCGGAACAAGAGACCCAGTACTTC,CASSDDGLAEQETQYF,TRBV10-1,NA,TRBD2,TRBJ2-5
TGCGCCAGCAGCCAGGGCCCGGGGCTGGAGACCCAGTACTTC,CASSQGPGLETQYF,TRBV4-1,once,NA,TRBJ2-5
TGTGCCAGCAGTTTAGGAGGGCCGGAGGGCTACACCTTC,CASSLGGPEGYTF,TRBV12-3/TRBV12-4,few,NA,TRBJ1-2
TGTGCCAGCAGTGAAGCTAGCGGGGGGTACAATGAGCAGTTCTTC,CASSEASGGYNEQFF,TRBV6-1,NA,TRBD2,TRBJ2-1
TGTGCCAGCAGCTTAGTGGCACTAGCGGGCGACACCGGGGAGCTGTTTTTT,CASSLVALAGDTGELFF,TRBV7-8,few,TRBD2,TRBJ2-2
TGTGCCAGCGTCCCAGACTCAAGCTACGAGCAGTACTTC,CASVPDSSYEQYF,TRBV7-9,NA,NA,TRBJ2-7
TGTGCCAGCAGCTTGGAGAGTCTGGGCACAGATACGCAGTATTTT,CASSLESLGTDTQYF,TRBV5-6,NA,NA,TRBJ2-3
TGCAGCGTTGAAGGCCCAGGGGATAACACTGAAGCTTTCTTT,CSVEGPGDNTEAFF,TRBV29-1,NA,NA,TRBJ1-1
TGTGCCAGCAGCTTAGGGTTGAGCGACACCGGGGAGCTGTTTTTT,CASSLGLSDTGELFF,TRBV11-2,NA,NA,TRBJ2-2
TGTGCCAGCACCTACGGGCCGGAGCGCTATGGGGAGCTGTTTTTT,CASTYGPERYGELFF,TRBV6-1,NA,NA,TRBJ2-2
TGCGCCAGCAGCCAAGCGCAGAGCGTGGATGAGCAGTTCTTC,CASSQAQSVDEQFF,TRBV4-1,NA,NA,TRBJ2-1
TGTGCCAGCAGCACCGGACAGCTTGCCTACGAGCAGTACTTC,CASSTGQLAYEQYF,TRBV7-6,few,NA,TRBJ2-7
TGTGCCAGCAGCGGCCGGACAGGGCTTTTAAGCACAGATACGCAGTATTTT,CASSGRTGLLSTDTQYF,TRBV3-1,NA,TRBD1,TRBJ2-3
TGCGCCAGCAGCCGCGGATCTGGGGGGGGGACCTACGAGCAGTACTTC,CASSRGSGGGTYEQYF,TRBV4-1,NA,TRBD2,TRBJ2-7
TGTGCCAGCAGCCCGACTCTATCGCGAACCTACGAGCAGTACTTC,CASSPTLSRTYEQYF,TRBV7-9,NA,NA,TRBJ2-7
TGTGCCAGCAGTCCGAGGACAGGGATGGAGACCCAGTACTTC,CASSPRTGMETQYF,TRBV6-1,few,TRBD1,TRBJ2-5
TGTGCCAGCAGCCCAGGCGAGTCTGGGGCCAACGTCCTGACTTTC,CASSPGESGANVLTF,TRBV28,few,NA,TRBJ2-6
TGTGCCAGCAGTGACTCCAACGGGGTCACAGATACGCAGTATTTT,CASSDSNGVTDTQYF,TRBV6-4,few,NA,TRBJ2-3
TGTGCCGGGACATCGAGCTCCTACGAGCAGTACTTC,CAGTSSSYEQYF,TRBV30,few,NA,TRBJ2-7
TGCAGCGTGGGACACAGGAACACCGGGGAGCTGTTTTTT,CSVGHRNTGELFF,TRBV29-1,many,NA,TRBJ2-2
TGCAGTGCTCCGACCCGGGGGGGCACGTACGAGCAGTACTTC,CSAPTRGGTYEQYF,TRBV20-1,many,TRBD2,TRBJ2-7
TGTGCCAGCAGCGGACAGGGTAACACAGATACGCAGTATTTT,CASSGQGNTDTQYF,TRBV2,NA,TRBD1,TRBJ2-3
TGTGCCAGCAGTTCCGACAGTACCTACGAGCAGTACTTC,CASSSDSTYEQYF,TRBV6-6,few,NA,TRBJ2-7
TGTGCCAGCAGCTTAGGTGATCTCGCAGATACGCAGTATTTT,CASSLGDLADTQYF,TRBV7-3,few,NA,TRBJ2-3
TGTGCCAGCAGCCGAGGAGCGGGGGAGTACAATGAGCAGTTCTTC,CASSRGAGEYNEQFF,TRBV4-2,few,TRBD2,TRBJ2-1
TGCAGCGTTGCCTTCGACAGGGGTCTCACAGATACGCAGTATTTT,CSVAFDRGLTDTQYF,TRBV29-1,NA,TRBD1,TRBJ2-3
TGCAGCGTTGAGGCTGGGGGACCAGATACGCAGTATTTT,CSVEAGGPDTQYF,TRBV29-1,few,NA,TRBJ2-3
TGTGCCAGCAGCTCCCACTGGACAGGAGAAGAGACCCAGTACTTC,CASSSHWTGEETQYF,TRBV7-9,NA,TRBD1,TRBJ2-5
TGTGCCAGCAGTGTGACTAGCGTGGTCTCCTACGAGCAGTACTTC,CASSVTSVVSYEQYF,TRBV6-1,NA,TRBD2,TRBJ2-7
TGTGCCAGCAGTTTACCCGGGGGGTGGAACAATGAGCAGTTCTTC,CASSLPGGWNNEQFF,TRBV12-3/TRBV12-4,many,TRBD2,TRBJ2-1
TGTGCCAGCAGCGTGCGCCAGTACCAAGAGACCCAGTACTTC,CASSVRQYQETQYF,TRBV5-8,NA,NA,TRBJ2-5
TGTGCCAGCGGAAACAGGGTTTCCTACGAGCAGTACTTC,CASGNRVSYEQYF,TRBV28,NA,NA,TRBJ2-7